The clone carrying this T cell receptor beta chain came up a few times. A second PCR, run for roughly 7 to 12 cycles, used a sample-barcoded 5' primer plus a J-beta primer mix. TCRdb analysed the 5' RACE reads with MiXCR anew, one entry per CDR3 protein. This sample has approximately 580,000 distinct CDR3 sequences, with 24% found just once. The data stem from a study of blood T cells in healthy people across ages. The V gene's germline CDR1 is LGHDT and CDR2 YNNKEL (reference sequence). The CDR3 is 13 residues long. Deletions cut 1 base from V and 8 bases from J, with 11 bases between. The sample was also linked to a second study, of T cells of mothers and their children.

Sample: blood. The chain carries TRBV3-1 and TRBJ1-2; no firm D call. The clonotype originates from a boy younger than 18 in good health. The CDR3 DNA sequence: TGTGCCAGCAGCCAAGGAAACGCGGGGGGCTACACCTTC. Encoded protein: CASSQGNAGGYTF.